This T cell receptor beta chain appears in the sequencing data of a study of PD-L1 blockade in urothelial cancer. Whole-study context: A median approximately 150,000 T cells were found in blood samples.

Enrolled patients showed locally advanced or metastatic urothelial carcinoma. Samples were collected from each patient before treatment and during treatment. Each patient gave between 1 and 8 of them in total. Data came from immunoSEQ multiplex PCR; TCRdb stores just in-frame clones and leaves some out. The sample shows some 24,000 clones, about four fifths of them seen only once. The V gene's germline CDR1 is ENHRY and CDR2 SYGVKD. CDR3 length: 13 residues. The V and J ends lost 4 bases and 8 bases, in that order; junction bases with no gene match: 4. Source: PBMCs, taken around atezolizumab (anti-PD-L1) treatment. The clonotype originates from a man in his 70s with urothelial cancer. The V call is TRBV10-3, the J call TRBJ1-2; 10 bases map to TRBD1. The DNA for the CDR3 is TGTGCCATCAGTGTAGTGGACAGGGGGGGCTACACCTTC. Its translation is CAISVVDRGGYTF.